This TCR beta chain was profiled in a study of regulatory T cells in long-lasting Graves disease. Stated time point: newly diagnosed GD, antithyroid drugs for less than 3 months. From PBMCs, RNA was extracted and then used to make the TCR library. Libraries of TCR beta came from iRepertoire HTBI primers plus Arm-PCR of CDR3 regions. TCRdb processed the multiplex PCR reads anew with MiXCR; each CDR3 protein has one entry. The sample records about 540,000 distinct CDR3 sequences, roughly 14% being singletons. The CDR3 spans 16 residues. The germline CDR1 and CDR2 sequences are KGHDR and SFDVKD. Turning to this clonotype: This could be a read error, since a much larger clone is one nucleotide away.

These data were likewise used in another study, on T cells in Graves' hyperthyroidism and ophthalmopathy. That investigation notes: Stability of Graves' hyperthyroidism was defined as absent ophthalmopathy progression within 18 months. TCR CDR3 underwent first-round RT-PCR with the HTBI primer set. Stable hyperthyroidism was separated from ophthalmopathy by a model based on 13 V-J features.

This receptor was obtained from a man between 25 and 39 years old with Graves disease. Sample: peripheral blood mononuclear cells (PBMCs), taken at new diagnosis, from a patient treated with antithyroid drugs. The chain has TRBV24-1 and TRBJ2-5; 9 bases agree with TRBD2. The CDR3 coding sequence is TGTGCCACCACTGATTCCTCGACTAGCGGACAAGAGACCCAGTACTTC. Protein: CATTDSSTSGQETQYF.